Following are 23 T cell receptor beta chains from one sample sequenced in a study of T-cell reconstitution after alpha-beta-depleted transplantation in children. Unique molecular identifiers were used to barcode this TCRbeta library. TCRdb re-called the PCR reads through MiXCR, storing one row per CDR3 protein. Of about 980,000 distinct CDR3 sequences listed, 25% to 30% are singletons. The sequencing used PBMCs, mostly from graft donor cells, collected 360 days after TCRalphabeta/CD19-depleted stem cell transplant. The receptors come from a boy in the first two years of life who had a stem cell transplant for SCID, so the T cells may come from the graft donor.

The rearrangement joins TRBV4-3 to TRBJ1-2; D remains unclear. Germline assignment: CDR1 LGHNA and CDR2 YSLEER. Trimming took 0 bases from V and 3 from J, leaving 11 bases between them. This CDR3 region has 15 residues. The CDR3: CASSQDLHSDYGYTF. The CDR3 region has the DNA TGCGCCAGCAGCCAAGATCTCCACAGCGACTATGGCTACACCTTC.

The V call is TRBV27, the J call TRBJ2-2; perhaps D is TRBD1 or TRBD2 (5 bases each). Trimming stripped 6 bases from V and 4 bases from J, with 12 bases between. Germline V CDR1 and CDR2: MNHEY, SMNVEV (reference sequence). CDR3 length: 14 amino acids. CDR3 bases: TGTGCCAGCAGGACCGGGACGGTCACCGGGGAGCTGTTTTTT. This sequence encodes CASRTGTVTGELFF.

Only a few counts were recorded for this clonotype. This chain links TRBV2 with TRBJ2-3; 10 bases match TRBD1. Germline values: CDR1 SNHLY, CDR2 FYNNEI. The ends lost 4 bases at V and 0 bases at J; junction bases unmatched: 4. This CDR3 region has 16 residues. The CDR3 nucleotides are TGTGCCAGCAGTGGGACAGGGGGACTAAGCACAGATACGCAGTATTTT. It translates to CASSGTGGLSTDTQYF.

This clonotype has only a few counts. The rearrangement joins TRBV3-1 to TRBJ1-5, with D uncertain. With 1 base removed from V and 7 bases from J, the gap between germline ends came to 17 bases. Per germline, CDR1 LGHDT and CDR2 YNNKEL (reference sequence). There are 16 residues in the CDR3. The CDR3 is CASSQGGFSGGQPQHF. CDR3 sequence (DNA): TGTGCCAGCAGCCAAGGAGGGTTTAGCGGAGGCCAGCCCCAGCATTTT.

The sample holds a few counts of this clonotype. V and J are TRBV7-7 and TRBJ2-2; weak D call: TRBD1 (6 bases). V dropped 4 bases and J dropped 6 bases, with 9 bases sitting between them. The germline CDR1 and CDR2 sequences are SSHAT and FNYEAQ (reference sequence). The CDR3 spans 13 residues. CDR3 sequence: CASSSGTSGELFF. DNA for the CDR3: TGTGCCAGCAGCTCTGGGACATCCGGGGAGCTGTTTTTT.

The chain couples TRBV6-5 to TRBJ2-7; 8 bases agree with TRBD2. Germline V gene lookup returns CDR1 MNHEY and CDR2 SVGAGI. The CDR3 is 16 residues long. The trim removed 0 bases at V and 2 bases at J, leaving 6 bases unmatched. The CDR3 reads CASSYSQRGLTYEQYF. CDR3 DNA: TGTGCCAGCAGTTACTCGCAGCGGGGGCTCACCTACGAGCAGTACTTC.

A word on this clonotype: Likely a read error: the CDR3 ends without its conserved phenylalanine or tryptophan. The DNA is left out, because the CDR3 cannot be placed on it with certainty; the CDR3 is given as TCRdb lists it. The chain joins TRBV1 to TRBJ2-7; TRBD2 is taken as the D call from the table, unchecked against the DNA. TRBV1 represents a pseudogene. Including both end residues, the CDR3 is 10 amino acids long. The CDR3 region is CTSSQGSLVG.

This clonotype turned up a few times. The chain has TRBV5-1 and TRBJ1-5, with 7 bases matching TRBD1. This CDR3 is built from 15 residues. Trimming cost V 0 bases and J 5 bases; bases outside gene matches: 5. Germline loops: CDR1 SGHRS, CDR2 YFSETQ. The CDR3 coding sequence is TGCGCCAGCAGCTTGGAGGGGGCTACCGATCAGCCCCAGCATTTT. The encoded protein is CASSLEGATDQPQHF.

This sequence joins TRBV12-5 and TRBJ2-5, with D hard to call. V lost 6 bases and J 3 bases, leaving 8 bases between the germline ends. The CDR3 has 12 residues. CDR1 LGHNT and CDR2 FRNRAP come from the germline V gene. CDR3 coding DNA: TGTGCTAGTGGGAATTCTAAAGAGACCCAGTACTTC. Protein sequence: CASGNSKETQYF.

The CDR3 protein is CASSLLPGPGPDTQYF. In DNA, the CDR3 is TGTGCCAGCAGTTTATTACCGGGGCCAGGGCCAGATACGCAGTATTTT. The chain has TRBV27 and TRBJ2-3; D could derive from TRBD1 or TRBD2 (5 bases each). Between the trimmed V and J ends, which lost 1 base and 4 bases, there was a span of 15 bases. CDR3 length: 16 amino acids. In germline, CDR1 is MNHEY, CDR2 SMNVEV (reference sequence).

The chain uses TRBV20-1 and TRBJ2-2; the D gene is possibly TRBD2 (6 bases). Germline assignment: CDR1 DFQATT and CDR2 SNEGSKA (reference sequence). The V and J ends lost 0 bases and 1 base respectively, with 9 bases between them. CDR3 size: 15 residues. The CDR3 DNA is TGCAGTGCTAGAGACAGCGGGCGGAACACCGGGGAGCTGTTTTTT. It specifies CSARDSGRNTGELFF.

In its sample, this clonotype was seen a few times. CDR3 in DNA: TGTGCCAGCAGAAACGGACAGACCTACGAGCAGTACTTC. Translation: CASRNGQTYEQYF. The chain has TRBV12-3 or TRBV12-4 and TRBJ2-7, with D possibly matching TRBD1 (6 bases). The V and J ends lost 6 bases and 2 bases respectively, with 11 bases between them. The CDR3 loop spans 13 amino acids.

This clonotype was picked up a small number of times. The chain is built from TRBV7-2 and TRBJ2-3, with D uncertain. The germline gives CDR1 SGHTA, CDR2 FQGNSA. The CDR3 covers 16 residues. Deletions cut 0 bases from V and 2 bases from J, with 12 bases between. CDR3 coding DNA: TGTGCCAGCAGCTTAGCGGGGTACTCCATCACAGATACGCAGTATTTT. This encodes CASSLAGYSITDTQYF.

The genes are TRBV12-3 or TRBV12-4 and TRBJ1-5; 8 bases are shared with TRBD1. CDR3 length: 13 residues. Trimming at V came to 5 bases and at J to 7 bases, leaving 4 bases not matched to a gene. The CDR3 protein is CASSATGVQPQHF. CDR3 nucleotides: TGTGCCAGCAGTGCGACAGGGGTGCAGCCCCAGCATTTT.

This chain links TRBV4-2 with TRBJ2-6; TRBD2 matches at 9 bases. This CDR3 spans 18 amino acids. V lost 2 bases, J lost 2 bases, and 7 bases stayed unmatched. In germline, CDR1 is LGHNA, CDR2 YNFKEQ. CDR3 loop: CASSQRVVAGAGANVLTF. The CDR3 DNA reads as TGTGCCAGCAGCCAAAGAGTGGTAGCGGGGGCTGGGGCCAACGTCCTGACTTTC.

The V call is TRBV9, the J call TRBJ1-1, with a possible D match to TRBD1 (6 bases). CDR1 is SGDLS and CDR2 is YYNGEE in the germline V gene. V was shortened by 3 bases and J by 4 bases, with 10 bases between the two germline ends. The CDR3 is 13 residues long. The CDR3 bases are TGTGCCAGCAGCGAGATGGGGGCCACTGAAGCTTTCTTT. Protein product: CASSEMGATEAFF. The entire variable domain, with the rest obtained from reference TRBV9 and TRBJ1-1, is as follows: DSGVTQTPKHLITATGQRVTLRCSPRSGDLSVYWYQQSLDQGLQFLIQYYNGEERAKGNILERFSAQQFPDLHSELNLSSLELGDSALYFCASSEMGATEAFFGQGTRLTVV.

The CDR3 DNA sequence: TGTGCCAGCAGGGTGGACCTGGGGGGTCGGACTGAAGCTTTCTTT. Translated, it gives CASRVDLGGRTEAFF. The chain combines TRBV6-1 with TRBJ1-1; a weak D match, TRBD1 (5 bases). The CDR3 has 15 amino acids. In germline, CDR1 is MNHNS, CDR2 SASEGT. V lost 6 bases to trimming and J lost 5 bases, with 19 bases between them.

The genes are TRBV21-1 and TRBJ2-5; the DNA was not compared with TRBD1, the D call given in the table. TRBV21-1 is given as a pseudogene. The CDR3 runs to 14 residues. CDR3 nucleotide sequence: TGTGCCAGCAGCAAGACAGGGGAGGGGGAGACCCAGTACTTC. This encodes CASSKTGEGETQYF.

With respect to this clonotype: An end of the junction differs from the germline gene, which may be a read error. CDR3 bases: TGTGCCAGCAGTTACCTCCACATCGGGGGGGCCAACGTCCCGACTTTC. Translating gives CASSYLHIGGANVPTF. V usage is TRBV6-5 and J usage is TRBJ2-6; 8 positions match TRBD2. CDR3 length: 16 amino acids. In germline, CDR1 is MNHEY, CDR2 SVGAGI.

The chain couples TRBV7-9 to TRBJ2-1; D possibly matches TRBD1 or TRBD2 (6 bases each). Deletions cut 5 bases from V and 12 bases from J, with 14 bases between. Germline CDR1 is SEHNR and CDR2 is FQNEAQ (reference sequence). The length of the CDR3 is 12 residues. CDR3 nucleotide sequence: TGTGCCAGCAGCCCCCCTTCGGGGGCGCAGTTCTTC. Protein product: CASSPPSGAQFF.

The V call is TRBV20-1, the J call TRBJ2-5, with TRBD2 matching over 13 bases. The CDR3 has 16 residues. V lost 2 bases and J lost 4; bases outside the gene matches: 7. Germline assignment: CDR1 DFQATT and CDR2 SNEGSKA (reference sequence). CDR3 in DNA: TGCAGTGCTAGAATACTAGCGGGGGGGCCTGCAGAGACCCAGTACTTC. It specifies CSARILAGGPAETQYF.

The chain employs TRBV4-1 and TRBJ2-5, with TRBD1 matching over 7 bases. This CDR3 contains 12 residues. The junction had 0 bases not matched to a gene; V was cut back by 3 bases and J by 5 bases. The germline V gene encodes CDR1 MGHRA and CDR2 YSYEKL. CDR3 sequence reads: CASSHRGETQYF. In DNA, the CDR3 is TGCGCCAGCAGCCACAGGGGGGAGACCCAGTACTTC.

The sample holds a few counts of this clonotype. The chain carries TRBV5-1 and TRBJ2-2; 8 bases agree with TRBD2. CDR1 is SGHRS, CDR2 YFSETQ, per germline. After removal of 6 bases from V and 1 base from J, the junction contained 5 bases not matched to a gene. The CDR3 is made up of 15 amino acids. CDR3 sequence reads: CASTRTSQNTGELFF. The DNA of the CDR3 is TGCGCCAGCACTCGGACTAGCCAGAACACCGGGGAGCTGTTTTTT.